The 25 T cell receptor beta chains reported below all come from one sample, sequenced in a study of a mutant IDH1 vaccine in newly diagnosed glioma. Time point here: week 5, during vaccination. The content of each vaccine dose was 300 ug of mutant IDH1 20-mer peptide, and topical imiquimod accompanied it. This table comes from immunoSEQ multiplex PCR, and its TCRdb copy is limited to in-frame clones, with some not included. The sample lists roughly 62,000 clones, roughly 80% occurring once. Antigens for these TCRs are unknown. The sequences come from PBMCs, collected from a glioma patient whose treatment included an IDH1 peptide vaccine. The receptors here all came from a woman aged 50 to 60 with glioma.

The DNA of the CDR3 is TGTGCCAGTAGGTCTCAGTCCTCTGGAAACACCATATATTTT. This sequence encodes CASRSQSSGNTIYF. This chain connects TRBV19 to TRBJ1-3; D not certain. CDR1 is LNHDA and CDR2 is SQIVND in the germline V gene (reference sequence). V shed 6 bases and J shed 0 bases, with 9 bases lying between them. The CDR3 extends over 14 amino acids.

The chain employs TRBV4-1 and TRBJ2-1; 8 bases match TRBD1. In germline, CDR1 is MGHRA, CDR2 YSYEKL. The CDR3 runs 18 residues. With 4 bases clipped from V and 4 bases from J, the junction kept 15 bases outside the gene matches. The CDR3 reads CASSRRAEIGTGYNEQFF. The CDR3 DNA follows: TGCGCCAGCAGCCGAAGAGCAGAGATCGGGACAGGTTACAATGAGCAGTTCTTC.

The chain has TRBV5-6 and TRBJ2-1; D is undetermined. This CDR3 has 16 residues. Per the germline V gene, CDR1 is SGHDT and CDR2 is YYEEEE. V was trimmed by 0 bases and J by 2 bases, leaving 12 bases between them. The chain's CDR3 is CASSLARLDAYNEQFF. The CDR3 DNA reads as TGTGCCAGCAGCTTGGCCAGGCTAGACGCCTACAATGAGCAGTTCTTC. The full variable domain, in which reference TRBV5-6 and TRBJ2-1 provide the parts outside the CDR3, is DAGVTQSPTHLIKTRGQQVTLRCSPKSGHDTVSWYQQALGQGPQFIFQYYEEEERQRGNFPDRFSGHQFPNYSSELNVNALLLGDSALYLCASSLARLDAYNEQFFGPGTRLTVL.

J is TRBJ1-6 and V is TRBV5-1; D might be TRBD1 (6 bases). The CDR3 loop spans 16 amino acids. V lost 0 bases and J 9 bases, leaving 16 bases between the germline ends. Germline loops: CDR1 SGHRS, CDR2 YFSETQ. CDR3 amino acids: CASSLGRGAGGSPLHF. As DNA, the CDR3 is TGCGCCAGCAGCTTGGGTCGGGGGGCTGGGGGTTCACCCCTCCACTTT.

CDR3 nucleotide sequence: TGTGCCAGTTGTGGGCAGGGGGACTATGGCTACACCTTC. This sequence encodes CASCGQGDYGYTF. The J gene is TRBJ1-2, the V gene TRBV6-5, with 7 bases matching TRBD1. The CDR3 is made up of 13 amino acids. The trim removed 9 bases at V and 3 bases at J, leaving 7 bases unmatched. Germline lookup yields CDR1 MNHEY and CDR2 SVGAGI.

The chain has TRBV9 and TRBJ1-2; D might be TRBD1 (6 bases). The V end was cut by 5 bases, the J end by 10 bases, with 21 bases between. CDR1 SGDLS and CDR2 YYNGEE come from the germline V gene. The CDR3 extends over 14 amino acids. The CDR3 DNA reads as TGTGCCAGCAGTATAGGGGGAGGGAGCCATTACTACACCTTC. It is translated as CASSIGGGSHYYTF.

V usage is TRBV6-1 and J usage is TRBJ1-2; 8 bases line up with TRBD1. With 5 bases clipped from V and 7 bases from J, the junction kept 9 bases outside the gene matches. CDR3 length equals 14 residues. The germline gives CDR1 MNHNS, CDR2 SASEGT. CDR3 protein: CASSILDRDRGYTF. The CDR3 nucleotides are TGTGCCAGCAGTATCTTGGACAGGGATCGTGGCTACACCTTC.

The chain is built from TRBV5-1 and TRBJ1-1; D remains ambiguous. The germline V gene encodes CDR1 SGHRS and CDR2 YFSETQ. CDR3 length: 14 amino acids. V was clipped by 0 bases and J by 0 bases, with 6 bases between them. CDR3 nucleotide sequence: TGCGCCAGCAGCTTGGGGGATTTGAACACTGAAGCTTTCTTT. This codes for CASSLGDLNTEAFF.

The rearrangement uses TRBV2 and TRBJ2-3; D unclear. The CDR3 length is 14 residues. Trimming removed 6 bases at V and 6 bases at J, with 16 bases between. Germline assignment: CDR1 SNHLY and CDR2 FYNNEI. Written as DNA, the CDR3 is TGTGCCAGCAGCAAACAAGCGAGGACCGATACGCAGTATTTT. Translated: CASSKQARTDTQYF.

This chain links TRBV6-6 with TRBJ1-2; a weak D match, TRBD1 (6 bases). V lost 6 bases and J lost 8, with 22 bases in between. CDR3 size: 15 residues. Germline V lookup: CDR1 MNHNY, CDR2 SVGAGI (reference sequence). The CDR3 sequence: CASSRPTGATLGYTF. As DNA, the CDR3 is TGTGCCAGCAGCCGCCCGACAGGAGCTACTTTAGGCTACACCTTC.

V gene TRBV14 combines with J gene TRBJ1-6; no firm D call. The CDR3 has 12 amino acids. Looked up from germline, CDR1 is SGHDN and CDR2 is FVKESK. Trimming took 5 bases from V and 6 from J, leaving 5 bases between them. The CDR3 sequence is CASSALNSPLHF. CDR3 DNA sequence: TGTGCCAGCAGCGCGCTTAATTCACCCCTCCACTTT.

J is TRBJ2-7 and V is TRBV4-2; no firm D call. Germline V gene sequence: CDR1 LGHNA, CDR2 YNFKEQ. V was clipped by 2 bases and J by 0 bases, with 5 bases between them. The CDR3 spans 13 residues. As DNA, the CDR3 is TGTGCCAGCAGCCAAACTTACTCCTACGAGCAGTACTTC. Amino acids: CASSQTYSYEQYF.

This CDR3 reads CASSQDVWGLNTEAFF. The DNA for the CDR3 is TGTGCCAGCAGCCAAGATGTATGGGGCCTGAACACTGAAGCTTTCTTT. The rearrangement links TRBV4-2 to TRBJ1-1; tentatively, D is TRBD1 (5 bases). V dropped 0 bases and J dropped 0 bases, with 11 bases sitting between them. This CDR3 is built from 16 residues. The germline gives CDR1 LGHNA, CDR2 YNFKEQ.

The genes are TRBV7-9 and TRBJ2-1; D unresolved. CDR3 length equals 12 residues. CDR1 is SEHNR, CDR2 FQNEAQ, per germline (reference sequence). V was pared by 3 bases and J by 8 bases, with 8 bases between. CDR3 sequence: CASSFTADEQFF. The CDR3 nucleotides read TGTGCCAGCAGCTTCACGGCCGATGAGCAGTTCTTC. Full variable domain (missing parts from reference TRBV7-9 and TRBJ2-1): DTGVSQNPRHKITKRGQNVTFRCDPISEHNRLYWYRQTLGQGPEFLTYFQNEAQLEKSRLLSDRFSAERPKGSFSTLEIQRTEQGDSAMYLCASSFTADEQFFGPGTRLTVL.

The chain couples TRBV5-4 to TRBJ1-3; D is undetermined. This CDR3 comprises 15 residues. The V end lost 0 bases, the J end lost 3 bases, and 10 bases lay between the germline ends. Germline CDR1 is SGHNT and CDR2 is YYREEE (reference sequence). The CDR3 sequence is CASSLDRGIGNTIYF. The CDR3 DNA reads as TGTGCCAGCAGCTTGGATCGGGGAATTGGAAACACCATATATTTT.

This clone came up a few times. The chain links TRBV30 to TRBJ1-5, with D perhaps TRBD1 (5 bases). V shed 8 bases and J shed 6 bases, with 20 bases lying between them. The CDR3 sequence is 14 residues long. CDR1 is GTSNPN and CDR2 is SVGIG in the germline V gene (reference sequence). CDR3 bases: TGTGCCCTTTCAGGTGGACTCGGGGGTCAGCCCCAGCATTTT. Protein: CALSGGLGGQPQHF.

This clone was counted between two and nine times. J is TRBJ2-5 and V is TRBV18; perhaps TRBD2 as D (5 bases). Trimming pared 0 bases from V and 5 bases from J, leaving 13 bases between. Per the germline V gene, CDR1 is KGHSH and CDR2 is LQKENI. CDR3 length equals 15 residues. This CDR3 is CASSPPEGREETQYF. In nucleotides, the CDR3 is TGTGCCAGCTCACCACCGGAAGGAAGGGAGGAGACCCAGTACTTC.

The V call is TRBV15, the J call TRBJ1-5, with D uncertain. The ends were cut back, 5 bases at V and 6 bases at J, with 17 bases in the middle. Germline V gene data show CDR1 as LNHNV and CDR2 as YYDKDF (reference sequence). This CDR3 is built from 15 residues. The CDR3 DNA sequence: TGTGCCACCAGCGGTGATGGACTCGAGGGTCAGCCCCAGCATTTT. Translated: CATSGDGLEGQPQHF.

The chain couples TRBV5-1 to TRBJ1-3, with 8 bases identical to TRBD1. The CDR3 covers 14 residues. J lost 15 bases, V lost 0 bases, and 11 bases had no gene match. Germline V lookup: CDR1 SGHRS, CDR2 YFSETQ. The CDR3 is CASSLGTGGLAGYF. CDR3 nucleotides: TGCGCCAGCAGCTTGGGTACAGGGGGTCTTGCTGGATATTTT.

This rearrangement joins TRBV14 to TRBJ1-6; a weak D match, TRBD1 (5 bases). The CDR3 runs to 12 residues. CDR1 and CDR2 from the germline V gene are SGHDN and FVKESK. V was trimmed by 6 bases and J by 10 bases, leaving 10 bases between them. CDR3 residues: CASSSGRSPLHF. The CDR3 nucleotides are TGTGCCAGCAGTTCAGGGAGGTCACCCCTCCACTTT. The full variable domain, with the rest looked up from reference TRBV14 and TRBJ1-6, is EAGVTQFPSHSVIEKGQTVTLRCDPISGHDNLYWYRRVMGKEIKFLLHFVKESKQDESGMPNNRFLAERTGGTYSTLKVQPAELEDSGVYFCASSSGRSPLHFGNGTRLTVT.

This clone is a singleton in its sample. V usage is TRBV19 and J usage is TRBJ1-6; TRBD1 might be the D (6 bases). CDR1 and CDR2 from the germline V gene are LNHDA and SQIVND (reference sequence). CDR3 length: 14 residues. V shed 6 bases and J shed 5 bases, with 11 bases lying between them. CDR3 in DNA: TGTGCCAGTAGCCTTGGACAGAATAATTCACCCCTCCACTTT. This gives the protein CASSLGQNNSPLHF.

This chain joins TRBV29-1 and TRBJ2-7, with TRBD1 matching 9 bases. J lost 5 bases, V lost 3 bases, and 5 bases had no gene match. Per the germline V gene, CDR1 is SQVTM and CDR2 is ANQGSEA. The CDR3 sequence is 13 residues long. The CDR3 here is CSVETDRGDEQYF. In DNA, the CDR3 is TGCAGCGTTGAGACCGACAGGGGGGACGAGCAGTACTTC.

CDR3 in DNA: TGTGCCAGCAGCATGGACAGGGGGCAAATTGAAGCTTTCTTT. Protein sequence: CASSMDRGQIEAFF. The chain joins TRBV6-1 to TRBJ1-1; 11 nucleotides align to TRBD1. Germline CDR1 reads MNHNS; CDR2 reads SASEGT. CDR3 size: 14 residues. V dropped 6 bases and J dropped 7; count of bases not matched to a gene: 7.

The chain links TRBV6-5 to TRBJ2-1, with D tentatively TRBD2 (6 bases). The germline V gene has CDR1 MNHEY and CDR2 SVGAGI. V lost 6 bases and J 0 bases, leaving 12 bases between the germline ends. The CDR3 is 15 amino acids. The CDR3 sequence: CASRAGTSSYNEQFF. The DNA for the CDR3 is TGTGCCAGCAGGGCCGGGACTTCCTCCTACAATGAGCAGTTCTTC.

The chain uses TRBV28 and TRBJ1-3; TRBD1 might be the D (6 bases). The CDR3 extends over 14 amino acids. CDR1 is MDHEN and CDR2 is SYDVKM in the germline V gene. The V and J ends lost 8 bases and 5 bases respectively, with 16 bases between them. As DNA, the CDR3 is TGTGCCAGCGTACCACAGGGTGGCAGAAACACCATATATTTT. The encoded protein is CASVPQGGRNTIYF.